The 21 T cell receptor beta chains presented below share a single source sample, sequenced in a study of shared clonotypes between healthy human individuals. Using immunoSEQ multiplex PCR, the repertoire was profiled, and TCRdb retains in-frame clones only, with some absent. Counted here are about 2.3 million clones, just under 95% occurring once; the ten biggest clones make up 0.37%. The sequenced sample consisted of naive CD4+ T cells from PBMCs. Described subset: CD45RA+ positively selected. These receptors were collected from a man aged 18 to 30 in good health. Some clones in this sample may be carry-over from other donors' samples.

The gene calls are TRBV29-1 and TRBJ1-1; D remains unclear. Trimming stripped 5 bases from V and 0 bases from J, with 10 bases between. The CDR3 has 13 residues. Germline V CDR1 and CDR2: SQVTM, ANQGSEA. The CDR3 loop reads CSVSQRLNTEAFF. DNA for the CDR3: TGCAGCGTTTCCCAGCGCTTGAACACTGAAGCTTTCTTT.

This chain uses TRBV6-6 with TRBJ2-2; D possibly matches TRBD1 or TRBD2 (5 bases each). This CDR3 spans 16 amino acids. Germline lookup yields CDR1 MNHNY and CDR2 SVGAGI (reference sequence). With 5 bases removed from V and 4 bases from J, the gap between germline ends came to 17 bases. The CDR3 region is CASSRRDRRGTGELFF. CDR3 nucleotide sequence: TGTGCCAGCAGTCGAAGGGACCGTCGGGGCACCGGGGAGCTGTTTTTT.

Notes on this clone: Additional DNA sequences in this sample encode the identical CDR3. J is TRBJ2-3 and V is TRBV11-3; D not certain. The germline V and J ends were trimmed by 1 base and 4 bases, with 6 bases remaining between them. Germline V gene sequence: CDR1 SGHNT, CDR2 YENEEA. The CDR3 contains 13 residues. The CDR3 here is CASSLGGADTQYF. For the CDR3, the DNA is TGTGCCAGCAGCTTAGGAGGTGCAGATACGCAGTATTTT.

The chain uses TRBV28 and TRBJ2-7; D is undetermined. The germline V gene has CDR1 MDHEN and CDR2 SYDVKM. The CDR3 covers 12 residues. V lost 5 bases and J lost 5, with 10 bases in between. This CDR3 reads CASSPKPHEQYF. CDR3 nucleotides: TGTGCCAGCAGTCCGAAGCCTCACGAGCAGTACTTC.

The chain joins TRBV11-2 to TRBJ1-2; no clear D gene. Germline values: CDR1 SGHAT, CDR2 FQNNGV. V was cut by 3 bases and J by 8 bases, with 7 bases left in between. This CDR3 has 11 amino acids. CDR3 DNA sequence: TGTGCCAGCAGCTTGGGGATCGGCTACACCTTC. The encoded protein is CASSLGIGYTF.

This clone was detected once. At the DNA level, this CDR3 is encoded by other sequences in the same sample as well. This CDR3 reads CASSLTVGSSYNEQFF. The CDR3 DNA reads as TGTGCCAGCAGCTTAACAGTGGGATCCTCCTACAATGAGCAGTTCTTC. The chain links TRBV7-3 to TRBJ2-1; D remains unclear. The V end lost 0 bases, the J end lost 0 bases, and 9 bases lay between the germline ends. Germline CDR1 is SGHTA and CDR2 is FQGTGA. This CDR3 is 16 amino acids long.

The J gene is TRBJ2-7, the V gene TRBV4-2, with 11 bases matching TRBD2. This CDR3 has 16 amino acids. V shed 4 bases and J 2 bases; nucleotides not matched to a gene: 7. CDR1 LGHNA and CDR2 YNFKEQ come from the germline V gene. The CDR3 loop reads CASSLGLAGPTYEQYF. The CDR3 DNA sequence: TGTGCCAGCAGCCTCGGACTAGCGGGTCCAACCTACGAGCAGTACTTC.

The chain joins TRBV11-2 to TRBJ1-2; possibly TRBD1 for D (5 bases). The V gene lost 6 bases and the J gene lost 2 bases, with 22 bases spanning the gap. Germline V gives CDR1 SGHAT, CDR2 FQNNGV. The CDR3 has 17 residues. For the CDR3, the DNA is TGTGCCAGCAGGACTTATCGCTCAGGAGGGGAGAACTATGGCTACACCTTC. It codes for CASRTYRSGGENYGYTF.

The chain recombines TRBV14 with TRBJ2-5, with unresolved D. The ends were cut back, 4 bases at V and 1 base at J, with 13 bases in the middle. The CDR3 totals 15 residues. The germline V gene encodes CDR1 SGHDN and CDR2 FVKESK. CDR3 coding DNA: TGTGCCAGCAGCCTCCCTTCCCCGGCCCAAGAGACCCAGTACTTC. Protein sequence: CASSLPSPAQETQYF.

This chain uses TRBV19 with TRBJ2-1; D is perhaps TRBD2 (5 bases). Germline V gives CDR1 LNHDA, CDR2 SQIVND (reference sequence). Trimming took off 7 bases at V and 7 bases at J, with 17 bases between the two ends. This CDR3 comprises 14 residues. The CDR3, as DNA: TGTGCCAGTACCGTATTGGGCCCGGGGAATGAGCAGTTCTTC. This sequence encodes CASTVLGPGNEQFF.

The J gene is TRBJ2-2, the V gene TRBV7-3; 10 nucleotides align to TRBD2. The CDR3 runs to 15 residues. Germline V lookup: CDR1 SGHTA, CDR2 FQGTGA. The trim removed 6 bases at V and 3 bases at J, leaving 4 bases unmatched. CDR3 sequence reads: CASRRLAGDTGELFF. In nucleotides, the CDR3 is TGTGCCAGCAGAAGACTAGCGGGCGACACCGGGGAGCTGTTTTTT.

In this sample, this clone turned up once. The chain employs TRBV27 and TRBJ2-5; the match to TRBD1 covers 8 bases. This CDR3 has 16 amino acids. Germline trimming cut 1 base from V and 0 bases from J; bases unmatched to any gene: 4. Germline loops: CDR1 MNHEY, CDR2 SMNVEV (reference sequence). CDR3 residues: CASSLCTDRDQETQYF. The CDR3 DNA sequence: TGTGCCAGCAGTTTATGTACGGACAGGGACCAAGAGACCCAGTACTTC.

Points on this clone: The sample has other DNA sequences that encode this CDR3 too. The chain is built from TRBV7-9 and TRBJ2-7, with D tentatively TRBD2 (5 bases). Germline lookup yields CDR1 SEHNR and CDR2 FQNEAQ (reference sequence). The CDR3 runs 13 residues. Trimming pared 0 bases from V and 3 bases from J, leaving 6 bases between. The DNA for the CDR3 is TGTGCCAGCAGCTTAGCAGAGGGCTACGAGCAGTACTTC. Translating gives CASSLAEGYEQYF.

This chain joins TRBV5-1 and TRBJ2-7; a weak D match, TRBD1 (6 bases). V lost 1 base and J 5 bases, leaving 16 bases between the germline ends. The CDR3 is made up of 15 amino acids. Germline V gene lookup returns CDR1 SGHRS and CDR2 YFSETQ. In DNA, the CDR3 is TGCGCCAGCAGCTTGCTTGCAGGGGCCAGCAACGAGCAGTACTTC. Amino acid sequence: CASSLLAGASNEQYF. The whole variable domain, filled in from reference TRBV5-1 and TRBJ2-7, reads KAGVTQTPRYLIKTRGQQVTLSCSPISGHRSVSWYQQTPGQGLQFLFEYFSETQRNKGNFPGRFSGRQFSNSRSEMNVSTLELGDSALYLCASSLLAGASNEQYFGPGTRLTVT.

V gene TRBV2 combines with J gene TRBJ2-6; D is undetermined. This CDR3 is 14 amino acids long. CDR1 SNHLY and CDR2 FYNNEI come from the germline V gene. Trimming cost V 7 bases and J 4 bases, with 11 bases left between them. CDR3 bases: TGTGCCAGCACCGTCACTAAGGGGGCCAACGTCCTGACTTTC. Amino acid sequence: CASTVTKGANVLTF.

The rearrangement joins TRBV29-1 to TRBJ1-3; possibly TRBD1 for D (5 bases). Per the germline V gene, CDR1 is SQVTM and CDR2 is ANQGSEA. Trimming stripped 4 bases from V and 0 bases from J, with 10 bases between. This CDR3 comprises 14 residues. The CDR3 nucleotides are TGCAGCGTTGTCATAGGGGCCTCTGGAAACACCATATATTTT. This gives the protein CSVVIGASGNTIYF.

On this clone: At the DNA level, this CDR3 is encoded by other sequences in the same sample as well. The V gene is TRBV18, the J gene TRBJ2-7, with D hard to call. The CDR3 is made up of 14 amino acids. CDR1 is KGHSH, CDR2 LQKENI, per germline. V was trimmed by 3 bases and J by 2 bases, leaving 11 bases between them. The CDR3 spells CASSPGRRTYEQYF. CDR3 DNA: TGTGCCAGCTCACCCGGACGTAGGACCTACGAGCAGTACTTC. Supplemented by reference TRBV18 and TRBJ2-7, the full variable domain reads NAGVMQNPRHLVRRRGQEARLRCSPMKGHSHVYWYRQLPEEGLKFMVYLQKENIIDESGMPKERFSAEFPKEGPSILRIQQVVRGDSAAYFCASSPGRRTYEQYFGPGTRLTVT.

The J gene is TRBJ2-1, the V gene TRBV7-2; TRBD1 might be the D (6 bases). Trimming stripped 2 bases from V and 2 bases from J, with 10 bases between. CDR1 and CDR2 from the germline V gene are SGHTA and FQGNSA. The CDR3 is 15 residues long. As DNA, the CDR3 is TGTGCCAGCAGCTTACAGGGGACCACCTACAATGAGCAGTTCTTC. This translates into CASSLQGTTYNEQFF. Supplemented by reference TRBV7-2 and TRBJ2-1, the full variable domain reads GAGVSQSPSNKVTEKGKDVELRCDPISGHTALYWYRQSLGQGLEFLIYFQGNSAPDKSGLPSDRFSAERTGGSVSTLTIQRTQQEDSAVYLCASSLQGTTYNEQFFGPGTRLTVL.

CDR3 loop: CASSTSRGADGQPQHF. The DNA for the CDR3 is TGTGCCAGCAGTACCTCCAGGGGGGCAGACGGTCAGCCCCAGCATTTT. This chain joins TRBV27 and TRBJ1-5, with TRBD1 identical over 7 bases. Germline V CDR1 and CDR2: MNHEY, SMNVEV (reference sequence). Unmatched junction bases numbered 13, after V lost 5 bases and J lost 6 bases. This CDR3 is 16 amino acids long.

This clone has just one count. The gene calls are TRBV25-1 and TRBJ2-2, with no clear D. Trimming left V 6 bases short and J 3 bases short, with 5 bases between. The CDR3 extends over 12 amino acids. Germline lookup yields CDR1 MGHDK and CDR2 SYGVNS. Here the CDR3 reads CASRGDTGELFF. Written as DNA, the CDR3 is TGTGCCAGCAGAGGAGACACCGGGGAGCTGTTTTTT.

The chain recombines TRBV5-8 with TRBJ2-1, with 7 nucleotides matching TRBD2. Germline loops: CDR1 SGHTS, CDR2 YDEGEE. V was pared by 2 bases and J by 3 bases, with 8 bases of the junction left unmatched. The CDR3 sequence is 16 residues long. The CDR3 loop is CASSFGLVAGYNEQFF. CDR3 coding DNA: TGTGCCAGCAGCTTTGGATTGGTAGCGGGCTACAATGAGCAGTTCTTC.